A selection of T cell receptor beta chains follows, all from one sample in a study of blood T cell repertoires in COVID-19. Profiling relied on immunoSEQ multiplex PCR, and the TCRdb table lists in-frame clones only, not all of them. The sample lists 200,000 to 300,000 clones, about 89% occurring once. Sequenced material: PBMCs or T cells enriched from blood (not recorded which). Receptors originate from a woman in her 30s who had recovered from COVID-19. CDR3s include the opening cysteine and the closing phenylalanine or tryptophan. A D gene is named only where the DNA matches it firmly.

>TRBV4-1|TRBD2|TRBJ2-7
CASSQDRTSGTYEQYF
>TRBV5-8|TRBD2|TRBJ2-5
CASSWGTTIATQYF
>TRBV9|.|TRBJ1-2
CASSVRQGGGYTF
>TRBV25-1|TRBD2|TRBJ2-7
CASSAPSGSSYEQYF
>TRBV18|.|TRBJ2-3
CASHNRFITDTQYF
>TRBV6-1|.|TRBJ1-6
CASSEVGGSSYNSPLHF
>TRBV12-3/TRBV12-4|.|TRBJ2-7
CASTQAGIYEQYF
>TRBV5-6|.|TRBJ1-1
CASSRGASNTEAFF
>TRBV5-1|.|TRBJ2-7
CASSSRGGGEGEQYF
>TRBV27|.|TRBJ1-1
CASSFYPPRGGRNTEAFF
>TRBV7-2|.|TRBJ1-4
CASSPGISFEKLFF
>TRBV4-3|.|TRBJ2-2
CASSQDSSFAGELFF
>TRBV10-3|.|TRBJ1-5
CAISAAGVQPQHF
>TRBV16|.|TRBJ2-7
CASTLGPGEQYF
>TRBV4-3|.|TRBJ1-2
CASSQDGGAANYGYTF
>TRBV28|.|TRBJ1-1
CASSSFWGQAEAFF
>TRBV28|TRBD1|TRBJ2-5
CASSLVNRGETQYF
>TRBV4-1|.|TRBJ2-7
CASSQGDRFTYEQYF
>TRBV6-5|.|TRBJ1-6
CASSWRQADSPLHF
>TRBV7-3|TRBD1|TRBJ2-2
CASSSRQGGTGELFF
>TRBV19|.|TRBJ1-1
CASSIDRGGRTEAFF
>TRBV6-6|.|TRBJ1-3
CASSLQGAGGNTIYF
>TRBV6-1|TRBD2|TRBJ2-1
CASSEEGLYSDEQFF
>TRBV6-2/TRBV6-3|.|TRBJ2-2
CASSYPDYQNTGELFF
>TRBV19|TRBD1|TRBJ1-5
CASSPRTGDWQPQHF
>TRBV27|.|TRBJ1-1
CASRTGQGFGTEAFF
>TRBV4-3|TRBD2|TRBJ2-1
CASSQDSGRLDEQFF
>TRBV6-2/TRBV6-3|TRBD2|TRBJ2-1
CASSYSTGSSGTWDEQFF
>TRBV9|.|TRBJ2-3
CASSVATHGSGADTQYF
>TRBV9|TRBD1|TRBJ1-5
CASSARTGTKDQPQHF
>TRBV3-1/TRBV3-2|.|TRBJ2-2
CASSQGYRVGELFF
>TRBV6-5|.|TRBJ1-5
CASNNPPSEPQHF
>TRBV5-6|TRBD2|TRBJ2-7
CASRLGGGWEQYF
>TRBV18|.|TRBJ1-1
CASSPRSGGIITEAFF
>TRBV28|TRBD1|TRBJ1-2
CASSLEGQGLGLYGYTF
>TRBV19|TRBD1|TRBJ1-5
CASSIYGTGYNQPQHF
>TRBV15|.|TRBJ1-1
CATSRDWATEAFF
>TRBV6-5|TRBD1|TRBJ1-4
CASRDPGQKLFF
>TRBV4-3|.|TRBJ1-4
CASSRQANNEKLFF
>TRBV18|.|TRBJ2-1
CASSPLDEQFF
>TRBV28|TRBD2|TRBJ2-3
CASMIPSGTGTDTQYF
>TRBV5-4|.|TRBJ2-3
CASSLELRDTQYF
>TRBV28|TRBD2|TRBJ2-3
CATVWGGSRSDTQYF
>TRBV29-1|.|TRBJ1-1
CSVDGGAPSTEAFF
>TRBV15|.|TRBJ2-3
CATSREGSATDTQYF
>TRBV18|TRBD2|TRBJ2-3
CASSSGTSGTTDTQYF
>TRBV6-2/TRBV6-3|TRBD2|TRBJ2-7
CASSYPAGLVVVWRSFYEQYF
>TRBV4-1|.|TRBJ2-7
CASSRPGQFSYEQYF
>TRBV7-2|.|TRBJ1-5
CASSLVPRSWQPQHF